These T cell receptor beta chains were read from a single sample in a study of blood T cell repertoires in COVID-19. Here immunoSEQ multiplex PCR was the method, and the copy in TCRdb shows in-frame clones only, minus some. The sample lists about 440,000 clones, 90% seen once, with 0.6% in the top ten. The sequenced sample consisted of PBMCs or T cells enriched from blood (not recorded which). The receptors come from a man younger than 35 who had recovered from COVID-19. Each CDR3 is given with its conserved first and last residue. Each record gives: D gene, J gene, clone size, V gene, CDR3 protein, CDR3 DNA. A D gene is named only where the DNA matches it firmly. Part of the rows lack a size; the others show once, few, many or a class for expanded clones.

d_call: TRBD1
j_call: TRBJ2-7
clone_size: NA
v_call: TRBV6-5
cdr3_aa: CASSRRTGGSEQYF
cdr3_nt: TGTGCCAGCAGTCGACGGACAGGGGGAAGCGAGCAGTACTTC

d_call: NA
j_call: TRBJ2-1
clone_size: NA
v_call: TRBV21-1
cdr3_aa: CASSKGGEQCEQFF
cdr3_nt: TGTGCCAGCAGCAAAGGGGGGGAACAGTGTGAGCAGTTCTTC

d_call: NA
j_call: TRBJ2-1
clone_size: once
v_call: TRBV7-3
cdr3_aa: CASSSADRRNEQFF
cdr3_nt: TGTGCCAGCAGCTCAGCCGACAGACGCAATGAGCAGTTCTTC

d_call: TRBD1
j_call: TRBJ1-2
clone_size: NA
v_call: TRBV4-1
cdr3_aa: CASRFDRVTHGYTF
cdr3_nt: TGCGCCAGCCGATTCGACAGGGTAACCCATGGCTACACCTTC

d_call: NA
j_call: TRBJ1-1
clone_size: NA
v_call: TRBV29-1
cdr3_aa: CSVEGAPPWGMNTEAFF
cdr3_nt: TGCAGCGTTGAAGGGGCACCCCCATGGGGCATGAACACTGAAGCTTTCTTT

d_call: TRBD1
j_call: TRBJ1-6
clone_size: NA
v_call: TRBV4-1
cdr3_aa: CASSRDRDSPLHF
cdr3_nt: TGCGCCAGCAGCCGAGACAGGGATTCACCCCTCCACTTT

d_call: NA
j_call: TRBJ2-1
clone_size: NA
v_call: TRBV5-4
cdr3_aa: CASSVTSNEQFF
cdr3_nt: TGTGCCAGCAGCGTGACTAGCAATGAGCAGTTCTTC

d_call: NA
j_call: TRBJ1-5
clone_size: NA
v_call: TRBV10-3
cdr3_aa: CAISEGHGNQPQHF
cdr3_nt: TGTGCCATCAGTGAGGGGCACGGCAATCAGCCCCAGCATTTT

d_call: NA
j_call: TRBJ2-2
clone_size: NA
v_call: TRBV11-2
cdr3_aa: CASSPDPRDTGELFF
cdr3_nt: TGTGCCAGCAGCCCAGACCCCAGGGATACCGGGGAGCTGTTTTTT

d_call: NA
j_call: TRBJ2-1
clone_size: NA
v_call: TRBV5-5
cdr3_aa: CASSALMVVTEGNEQFF
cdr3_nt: TGTGCCAGCAGCGCCCTAATGGTAGTAACGGAGGGGAATGAGCAGTTCTTC

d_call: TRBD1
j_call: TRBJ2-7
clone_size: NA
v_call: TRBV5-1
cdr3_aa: CASSLDPTQGYEQYF
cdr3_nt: TGCGCCAGCAGCTTGGACCCGACACAGGGGTACGAGCAGTACTTC

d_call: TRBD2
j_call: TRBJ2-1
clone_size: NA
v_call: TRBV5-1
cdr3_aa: CASSLSSGRAVYEQFF
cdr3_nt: TGCGCCAGCAGCCTGTCTAGCGGGAGGGCCGTCTATGAGCAGTTCTTC

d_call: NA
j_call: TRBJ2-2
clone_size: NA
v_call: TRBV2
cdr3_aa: CASSEARTRGELFF
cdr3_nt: TGTGCCAGCAGTGAAGCTCGAACACGCGGGGAGCTGTTTTTT

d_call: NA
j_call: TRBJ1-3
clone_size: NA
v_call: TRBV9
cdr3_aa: CASSVAPTGNTIYF
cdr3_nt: TGTGCCAGCAGCGTCGCACCTACTGGAAACACCATATATTTT

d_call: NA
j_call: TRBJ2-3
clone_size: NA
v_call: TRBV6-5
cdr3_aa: CASTGGTVSTDTQYF
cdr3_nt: TGTGCCAGCACTGGAGGGACAGTAAGCACAGATACGCAGTATTTT

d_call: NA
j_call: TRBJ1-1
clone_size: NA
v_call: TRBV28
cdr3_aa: CASSWRNTEAFF
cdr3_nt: TGTGCCAGCTCTTGGAGGAACACTGAAGCTTTCTTT

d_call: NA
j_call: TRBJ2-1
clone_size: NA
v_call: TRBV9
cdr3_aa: CASSASFSSYNEQFF
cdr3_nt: TGTGCCAGCAGCGCTTCATTCAGCTCCTACAATGAGCAGTTCTTC

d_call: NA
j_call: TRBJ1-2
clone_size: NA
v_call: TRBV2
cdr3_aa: CASRPWAFSNYGYTF
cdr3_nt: TGTGCCAGCCGTCCGTGGGCATTTTCTAACTATGGCTACACCTTC

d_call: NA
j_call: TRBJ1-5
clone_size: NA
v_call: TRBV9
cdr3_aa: CASSVSSGGTLHF
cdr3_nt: TGTGCCAGCAGCGTTTCCTCGGGAGGTACATTACATTTT

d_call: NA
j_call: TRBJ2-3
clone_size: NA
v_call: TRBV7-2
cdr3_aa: CASSRKQGDTQYF
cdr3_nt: TGTGCCAGCAGCCGGAAACAGGGAGATACGCAGTATTTT

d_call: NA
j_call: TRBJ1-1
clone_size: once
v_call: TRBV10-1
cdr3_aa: CASSESSGGTEAFF
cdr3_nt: TGCGCCAGCAGTGAGTCGAGCGGGGGCACTGAAGCTTTCTTT

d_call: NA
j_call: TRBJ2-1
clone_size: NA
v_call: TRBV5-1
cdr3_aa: CASSLSIPSSYNEQFF
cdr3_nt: TGCGCCAGCAGCTTGAGTATCCCGAGCTCCTACAATGAGCAGTTCTTC

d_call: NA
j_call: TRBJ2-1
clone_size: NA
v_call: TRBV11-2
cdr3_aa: CASSLALKPSYNEQFF
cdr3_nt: TGTGCCAGCAGCTTGGCCCTTAAACCTTCCTACAATGAGCAGTTCTTC

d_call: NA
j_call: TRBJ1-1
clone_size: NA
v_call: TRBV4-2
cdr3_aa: CASSQPQGSHTEAFF
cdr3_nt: TGTGCCAGCAGCCAACCTCAGGGTTCGCACACTGAAGCTTTCTTT

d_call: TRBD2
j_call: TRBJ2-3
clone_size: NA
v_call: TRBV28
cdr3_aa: CASSAVAGGGDSTDTQYF
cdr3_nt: TGTGCCAGCAGCGCCGTCGCGGGCGGGGGAGATAGCACAGATACGCAGTATTTT

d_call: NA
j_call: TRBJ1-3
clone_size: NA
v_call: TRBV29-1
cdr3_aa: CSVVGSGNTIYF
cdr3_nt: TGCAGCGTTGTGGGCTCCGGAAACACCATATATTTT

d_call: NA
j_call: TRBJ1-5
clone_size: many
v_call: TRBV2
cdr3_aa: CASSGRSNQPQHF
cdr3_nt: TGTGCCAGCAGTGGGAGGAGCAATCAGCCCCAGCATTTT

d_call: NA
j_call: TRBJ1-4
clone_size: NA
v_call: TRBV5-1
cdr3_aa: CASSFQGMGEKLFF
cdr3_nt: TGCGCCAGCAGCTTCCAGGGGATGGGGGAAAAACTGTTTTTT

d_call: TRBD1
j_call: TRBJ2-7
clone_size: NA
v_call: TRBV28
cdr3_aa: CASRGQGDTYEQYF
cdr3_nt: TGTGCCAGCAGGGGACAGGGGGACACCTACGAGCAGTACTTC

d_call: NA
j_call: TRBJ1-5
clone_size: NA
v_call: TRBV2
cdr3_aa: CASRQGNQPQHF
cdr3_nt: TGTGCCAGCAGACAGGGCAATCAGCCCCAGCATTTT

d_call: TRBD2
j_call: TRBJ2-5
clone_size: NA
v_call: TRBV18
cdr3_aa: CASSPRASGSQETQYF
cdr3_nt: TGTGCCAGCTCACCACGTGCTAGCGGATCCCAAGAGACCCAGTACTTC

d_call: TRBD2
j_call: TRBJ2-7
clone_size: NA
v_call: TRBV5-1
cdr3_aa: CASSSVAGGAVHEQYF
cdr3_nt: TGCGCCAGCAGCTCGGTAGCGGGAGGGGCTGTCCACGAGCAGTACTTC

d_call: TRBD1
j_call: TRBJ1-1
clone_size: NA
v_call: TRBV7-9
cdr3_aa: CASSRNPGQGPAEAFF
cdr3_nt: TGTGCCAGCAGCCGAAACCCGGGACAGGGGCCCGCTGAAGCTTTCTTT

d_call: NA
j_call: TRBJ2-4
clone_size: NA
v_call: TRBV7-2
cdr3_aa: CASSLTGKNIQYF
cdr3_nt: TGTGCCAGCAGCTTAACCGGCAAAAACATTCAGTACTTC

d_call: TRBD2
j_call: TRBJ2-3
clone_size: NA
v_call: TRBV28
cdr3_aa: CASSLDPGLVTDTQYF
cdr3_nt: TGTGCCAGCAGTTTAGACCCGGGACTAGTTACAGATACGCAGTATTTT

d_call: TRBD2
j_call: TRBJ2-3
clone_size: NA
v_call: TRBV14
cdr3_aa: CASSQGLAYLDTQYF
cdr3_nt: TGTGCCAGCAGCCAAGGACTAGCTTATTTAGATACGCAGTATTTT

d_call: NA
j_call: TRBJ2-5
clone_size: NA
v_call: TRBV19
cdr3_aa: CASRPGLAYQETQYF
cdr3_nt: TGTGCCAGTAGACCGGGGCTAGCGTACCAAGAGACCCAGTACTTC

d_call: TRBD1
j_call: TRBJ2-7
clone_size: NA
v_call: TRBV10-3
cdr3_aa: CATSPRGPSSYEQYF
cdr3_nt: TGTGCCACCTCTCCTAGGGGGCCATCCTCCTACGAGCAGTACTTC

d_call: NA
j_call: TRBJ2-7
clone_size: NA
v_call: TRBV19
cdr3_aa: CASSITTRNYEQYF
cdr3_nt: TGTGCCAGTAGTATTACGACTAGAAACTACGAGCAGTACTTC

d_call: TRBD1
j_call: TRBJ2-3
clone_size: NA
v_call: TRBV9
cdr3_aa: CASSVGTGLLPALGTDTQYF
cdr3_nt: TGTGCCAGCAGCGTAGGGACAGGTTTATTGCCTGCCCTGGGCACAGATACGCAGTATTTT

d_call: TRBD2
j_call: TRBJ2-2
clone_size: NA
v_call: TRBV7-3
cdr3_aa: CASSLLAGQNTGELFF
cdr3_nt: TGTGCCAGCAGCTTACTAGCGGGACAGAACACCGGGGAGCTGTTTTTT

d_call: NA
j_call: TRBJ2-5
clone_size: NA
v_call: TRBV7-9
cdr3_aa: CASSLGGQTQYF
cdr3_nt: TGTGCCAGCAGCTTAGGGGGCCAGACCCAGTACTTC

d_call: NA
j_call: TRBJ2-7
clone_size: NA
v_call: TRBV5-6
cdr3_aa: CASSPCYEQYF
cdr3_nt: TGTGCCAGCAGCCCCTGCTACGAGCAGTACTTC